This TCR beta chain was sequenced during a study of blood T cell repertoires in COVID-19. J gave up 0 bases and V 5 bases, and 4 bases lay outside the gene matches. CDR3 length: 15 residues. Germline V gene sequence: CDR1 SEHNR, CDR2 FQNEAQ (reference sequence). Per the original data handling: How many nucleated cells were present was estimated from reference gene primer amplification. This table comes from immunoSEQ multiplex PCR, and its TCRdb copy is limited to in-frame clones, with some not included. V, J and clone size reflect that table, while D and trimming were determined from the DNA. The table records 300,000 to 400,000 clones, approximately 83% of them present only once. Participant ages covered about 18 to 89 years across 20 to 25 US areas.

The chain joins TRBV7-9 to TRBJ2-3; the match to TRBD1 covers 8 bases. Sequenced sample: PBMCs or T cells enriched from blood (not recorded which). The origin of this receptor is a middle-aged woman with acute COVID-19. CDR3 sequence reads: CASSPDRASTDTQYF. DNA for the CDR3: TGTGCCAGCAGCCCGGACAGGGCTAGCACAGATACGCAGTATTTT.